The rows below give T cell receptor beta chains drawn from one sample of a study of early stage breast cancer tumors. This table comes from immunoSEQ multiplex PCR, and its TCRdb copy is limited to in-frame clones, with some not included. The data show around 10,000 clones, roughly 70% seen once. Sequenced sample: breast tumor tissue. All receptors derive from a person aged 45-60 years with breast cancer. Both conserved end residues are part of each CDR3. D genes are given only for firm matches. Only part of the rows carry a size: once, few, many, or a class if the clone is expanded.

TRBJ2-5 TRBV5-5 . TRBD2 TGTGCCAGCAGCACTCGACTAGCGGGGGGGCAAGAGACCCAGTACTTC CASSTRLAGGQETQYF
TRBJ1-4 TRBV2 . . TGTGCCAGCAGTGACCCGGACCTACAAGAAAAACTGTTTTTT CASSDPDLQEKLFF
TRBJ2-2 TRBV10-3 few TRBD1 TGTGCCATCAGTGAGGCTGGACAGGGTGAAACCGGGGAGCTGTTTTTT CAISEAGQGETGELFF
TRBJ2-5 TRBV15 . . TGTGCCACCAGCAGACCCCGCGGCGCCGAGACCCAGTACTTC CATSRPRGAETQYF
TRBJ2-3 TRBV7-9 few . TGTGCCAGCGACTCGGGACTGGGTAGCACAGATACGCAGTATTTT CASDSGLGSTDTQYF
TRBJ2-3 TRBV21-1 . . TGTGCCAGCAGCAAATACGGGGATCCAAGCACAGATACGCAGTATTTT CASSKYGDPSTDTQYF
TRBJ2-3 TRBV4-2 . TRBD2 TGTGCCAGCAGGGGAGGGTTCGGGACAGATACGCAGTATTTT CASRGGFGTDTQYF
TRBJ2-5 TRBV27 . . TGTGCCAGCAGTCCCGGGGAACATCCCCAAGAGACCCAGTACTTC CASSPGEHPQETQYF
TRBJ2-1 TRBV7-2 . . TGTGCCAGCAGCTCCAGGGGAGGGGACTACAATGAGCAGTTCTTC CASSSRGGDYNEQFF
TRBJ1-5 TRBV2 . TRBD1 TGTGCCAGCAGAGGGGGCGCAAGTACAGGTCAGCCCCAGCATTTT CASRGGASTGQPQHF
TRBJ1-1 TRBV19 . . TGTGCCAGTAGTATAATCCCCGACAGAGCTGAAGCTTTCTTT CASSIIPDRAEAFF
TRBJ2-3 TRBV6-5 . . TGTGCCACCAAGAGAAGGCCAAGCACAGATACGCAGTATTTT CATKRRPSTDTQYF
TRBJ1-1 TRBV7-2 . . TGTGCCAGCAGTCCTGGGAGGGGTTCCACTGAAGCTTTCTTT CASSPGRGSTEAFF
TRBJ2-7 TRBV11-2 few . TGTGCCAGCAGCTTAGCCTCGAGGAGGAGGACCGACTACGAGCAGTACTTC CASSLASRRRTDYEQYF
TRBJ2-5 TRBV10-2 . . TGCGCCAGCAGTGAGTCGTTGGGAGAGACCCAGTACTTC CASSESLGETQYF
TRBJ2-2 TRBV9 . . TGTGCCAGCAGCGTAACGGGGCAGGATACCGGGGAGCTGTTTTTT CASSVTGQDTGELFF
TRBJ1-2 TRBV9 few . TGTGCCAGCAGCGGCTCAGGGGCCGCTAACTATGGCTACACCTTC CASSGSGAANYGYTF
TRBJ1-2 TRBV6-6 medium-sized TRBD1 TGTGCCAGCAGTTGGGGAGGCAGGGGGGGAGGCTACACCTTC CASSWGGRGGGYTF
TRBJ2-5 TRBV27 . . TGTGCCAGCAGTTCGGTTGGCAGAGTCCAAGAGACCCAGTACTTC CASSSVGRVQETQYF
TRBJ2-1 TRBV5-1 . . TGCGCCAGCAGCGGTGGGATGGACCGTAGCTCCTACAATGAGCAGTTCTTC CASSGGMDRSSYNEQFF
TRBJ2-2 TRBV9 . . TGTGCCAGCAGCGTAGATCTGACCGGGGAGCTGTTTTTT CASSVDLTGELFF
TRBJ2-5 TRBV19 once TRBD1 TGTGCCACTCAATTCTCCGGGACAGGGATAGGAGAGACCCAGTACTTC CATQFSGTGIGETQYF
TRBJ2-2 TRBV7-6 . . TGTGCCAGCAGCTTAGCGCTGGGGGACGGGGAGCTGTTTTTT CASSLALGDGELFF
TRBJ2-2 TRBV7-9 . TRBD1 TGTGCCAGCAGCTTCCAGGGGGCTAACACCGGGGAGCTGTTTTTT CASSFQGANTGELFF
TRBJ2-3 TRBV27 few . TGTGCCAGCAGTTTATGGGGGGATCCTGCTACGCAGTATTTT CASSLWGDPATQYF
TRBJ2-5 TRBV7-9 . . TGTGCCAGCGATCGGCAGCCCCGGGAGACCCAGTACTTC CASDRQPRETQYF
TRBJ2-4 TRBV5-6 . . TGTGCCAGCAGCTGGACCCTAGCCAAAAACATTCAGTACTTC CASSWTLAKNIQYF
TRBJ2-2 TRBV5-4 . TRBD2 TGTGCCAGCAGCCAGACCGCTAGCGGGGGTAACACCGGGGAGCTGTTTTTT CASSQTASGGNTGELFF
TRBJ2-5 TRBV25-1 few TRBD2 TGTGCCAGCAGTCGGGGAGCGGGGGGGATCAGACAAGAGACCCAGTACTTC CASSRGAGGIRQETQYF
TRBJ2-7 TRBV19 large TRBD2 TGTGCCAGTAGTTTAACGACTAGCGGGAGGGCCTACGAGCAGTACTTC CASSLTTSGRAYEQYF
TRBJ2-2 TRBV5-5 . TRBD2 TGTGCCAGCAGCTTAGCCGGCGGGGGGGCATCCGGGGAGCTGTTTTTT CASSLAGGGASGELFF
TRBJ2-7 TRBV7-9 few . TGTGCCAGCGGGGACGGCTCCTACGAGCAGTACTTC CASGDGSYEQYF
TRBJ2-3 TRBV7-9 . . TGTGCCAGCAGCCGCGCGGACAGATCTAGCACAGATACGCAGTATTTT CASSRADRSSTDTQYF
TRBJ2-2 TRBV29-1 . TRBD2 TGCAGCGTTGTCGGGACTAGCGGAACTCACACCGGGGAGCTGTTTTTT CSVVGTSGTHTGELFF
TRBJ2-4 TRBV28 . . TGTGCCAGCAGTTCCTCCGGGGCCGTAGGTAACATTCAGTACTTC CASSSSGAVGNIQYF
TRBJ2-7 TRBV7-9 . . TGTGCCAGCAGTCTGCAGGGATTAGGAAACGTCGAGCAGTACTTC CASSLQGLGNVEQYF
TRBJ1-1 TRBV19 . . TGTGCCAGTAGTGTTCAGGGTCATGAACGGTCCACTGAAGCTTTCTTT CASSVQGHERSTEAFF
TRBJ1-2 TRBV19 . . TGTGCCAGTAGTAGGGGCCGACAGGAGATTCACTATGGCTACACCTTC CASSRGRQEIHYGYTF
TRBJ2-3 TRBV7-3 . . TGTGCCAGCAGCTTCCGGGACTTCACAGATACGCAGTATTTT CASSFRDFTDTQYF
TRBJ2-3 TRBV13 few TRBD2 TGTGCCAGCAGCTTAGCGGGGGGGCTCACAGATACGCAGTATTTT CASSLAGGLTDTQYF
TRBJ1-3 TRBV4-1 . . TGCGCCAGCAGCCGGACTTGGGACACGCTTCGCTCTGGAAACACCATATATTTT CASSRTWDTLRSGNTIYF
TRBJ2-3 TRBV5-6 medium-sized TRBD2 TGTGCCAGCAGCGGGGGGGTTCGGGTCCATACGCAGTATTTT CASSGGVRVHTQYF
TRBJ1-5 TRBV15 . . TGTGCCACCAGCCCCCGGGAGTGGCAGCCCCAGCATTTT CATSPREWQPQHF
TRBJ2-5 TRBV7-2 . TRBD2 TGTGCCAGCAGCCTCGGACTAGCCGACCCCTGGGAGACCCAGTACTTC CASSLGLADPWETQYF
TRBJ1-6 TRBV9 . . TGTGCCAGCAGCGGCGGGACGGGAGACTCACCCCTCCACTTT CASSGGTGDSPLHF
TRBJ2-7 TRBV5-4 . . TGTGCCAGCAGCTCCAGGACGGTGTCCTACGAGCAGTACTTC CASSSRTVSYEQYF
TRBJ1-3 TRBV19 . . TGTGCCAGTAGCCCCAACGACCTCATAACTGGAAACACCATATATTTT CASSPNDLITGNTIYF
TRBJ2-5 TRBV10-3 once . TGTGCCATCAGTGAGGGGACCAGGGGGGCCCAGTACTTC CAISEGTRGAQYF
TRBJ1-1 TRBV6-1 . . TGTGCCAGCAATGAGAATAGGAGAACTGAAGCTTTCTTT CASNENRRTEAFF
TRBJ2-7 TRBV12-5 . TRBD2 TGTGCTAGTGGCAAAACCGGGACTAGCGGGAGCACCTACGAGCAGTACTTC CASGKTGTSGSTYEQYF
TRBJ2-1 TRBV30 . TRBD2 TGTGCCTGGAGAAGCCCTGCGGGACTAGCGGGAGGACGCTACAATGAGCAGTTCTTC CAWRSPAGLAGGRYNEQFF